This TCR beta chain appears in the sequencing data of a study of T cell changes during pregnancy in multiple sclerosis. Using immunoSEQ multiplex PCR, the repertoire was profiled, and TCRdb retains in-frame clones only, with some absent. The data contain tens of thousands of clones, roughly 96% of them singletons. V lost 7 bases and J lost 0, with 10 bases in between. The CDR3 totals 14 residues. CDR1 and CDR2 (germline): MNHEY, SVGAGI. J is TRBJ2-1 and V is TRBV6-5, with a possible D match to TRBD2 (5 bases). Sequenced material: CD8+ T cells from peripheral blood mononuclear cells, taken after pregnancy. The TCR originated in a female donor with multiple sclerosis, enrolled in a pregnancy study. CDR3 protein: CASNSGNSYNEQFF. CDR3 nucleotides: TGTGCCAGCAATTCGGGGAACTCCTACAATGAGCAGTTCTTC.